Below, 9 T cell receptor beta chains from the same sample are listed, as sequenced in a study of beta chain features in type 1 diabetes (dated by TCRdb to the late 2010s). Library creation used the immunoSEQ multiplex PCR assay. All of the isolated RNA was reverse transcribed with the High Capacity cDNA Reverse Transcription Kit, so expressed TCRB transcripts were sequenced. This immuneACCESS table, as held by TCRdb, lists in-frame sequences with V and J called but not all clones. Of the missing ones, under half trace to an unresolved V gene in checked studies; the others have no known cause. The sample table holds a few hundred thousand clones, of which 27% were seen once. The ten most abundant clones make up roughly 4% of the sample. Sequencing input: central memory CD4+ T cells from blood. These receptors all stem from a man aged 25-40 years in good health.

V usage is TRBV29-1 and J usage is TRBJ2-3; D is perhaps TRBD1 (5 bases). V dropped 4 bases and J dropped 2 bases, with 10 bases sitting between them. The CDR3 is 13 residues long. Germline-derived CDR1 and CDR2 are SQVTM and ANQGSEA. For the CDR3, the DNA is TGCAGCGTTGGGGGCGGAGTCACAGATACGCAGTATTTT. Encoded protein: CSVGGGVTDTQYF.

In this sample, this clone turned up a few times. This rearrangement joins TRBV2 to TRBJ2-7; 9 bases match TRBD1. Germline CDR1 is SNHLY and CDR2 is FYNNEI. Losses at the gene ends were 7 bases for V and 6 bases for J; bases not matched to a gene: 7. The CDR3 extends over 13 amino acids. For the CDR3, the DNA is TGTGCCAGCACCCGGACAGGGGCCCTCGAGCAGTACTTC. Its protein is CASTRTGALEQYF.

This clone was observed a few times. The chain couples TRBV7-2 to TRBJ2-1; D perhaps matches TRBD2 (6 bases). This CDR3 has 13 residues. Germline values: CDR1 SGHTA, CDR2 FQGNSA. V lost 6 bases and J lost 5, with 11 bases in between. CDR3 loop: CASRKGLNNEQFF. CDR3 nucleotide sequence: TGTGCCAGCAGAAAGGGACTCAACAATGAGCAGTTCTTC.

This clone was seen a handful of times. CDR3 sequence reads: CASSLVLTEAFF. The CDR3 nucleotides read TGTGCCAGCAGCTTAGTACTCACTGAAGCTTTCTTT. V usage is TRBV7-2 and J usage is TRBJ1-1; D unresolved. Germline values: CDR1 SGHTA, CDR2 FQGNSA. The CDR3 covers 12 residues. Trimming stripped 1 base from V and 4 bases from J, with 4 bases between.

The rearrangement links TRBV2 to TRBJ2-7, with D unclear. CDR1 and CDR2 (germline): SNHLY, FYNNEI. V was shortened by 6 bases and J by 5 bases, with 11 bases between the two germline ends. CDR3 size: 12 residues. The CDR3 is CASRLESHEQYF. CDR3 bases: TGTGCCAGCAGGCTAGAGTCCCACGAGCAGTACTTC.

The V call is TRBV2, the J call TRBJ2-5, with 8 positions matching TRBD2. Trimming took 2 bases from V and 1 from J; bases not matched to a gene: 0. The CDR3 contains 14 residues. Germline loops: CDR1 SNHLY, CDR2 FYNNEI. CDR3 amino acids: CASSELAGQETQYF. The CDR3 DNA sequence: TGTGCCAGCAGTGAACTAGCGGGCCAAGAGACCCAGTACTTC.

This clone showed up just a few times. The chain combines TRBV7-9 with TRBJ2-1, with TRBD2 identical over 10 bases. The ends lost 1 base at V and 8 bases at J; junction bases unmatched: 8. In germline, CDR1 is SEHNR, CDR2 FQNEAQ (reference sequence). This CDR3 has 16 amino acids. CDR3: CASSLELAGDFDEQFF. The DNA of the CDR3 is TGTGCCAGCAGCTTAGAGCTAGCGGGAGACTTCGATGAGCAGTTCTTC. Full variable domain (rest looked up from reference TRBV7-9 and TRBJ2-1): DTGVSQNPRHKITKRGQNVTFRCDPISEHNRLYWYRQTLGQGPEFLTYFQNEAQLEKSRLLSDRFSAERPKGSFSTLEIQRTEQGDSAMYLCASSLELAGDFDEQFFGPGTRLTVL.

The rearrangement uses TRBV19 and TRBJ2-1; weak D call: TRBD1 (6 bases). In germline, CDR1 is LNHDA, CDR2 SQIVND (reference sequence). CDR3 length equals 14 residues. Trimming left V 5 bases short and J 7 bases short, with 15 bases between. The CDR3 reads CASSRRGIGNEQFF. The CDR3 DNA reads as TGTGCCAGTAGTCGTAGGGGGATTGGGAATGAGCAGTTCTTC. Based on the CDR3 plus reference TRBV19 and TRBJ2-1, the full variable domain is DGGITQSPKYLFRKEGQNVTLSCEQNLNHDAMYWYRQDPGQGLRLIYYSQIVNDFQKGDIAEGYSVSREKKESFPLTVTSAQKNPTAFYLCASSRRGIGNEQFFGPGTRLTVL.

The V gene is TRBV9, the J gene TRBJ2-1; either TRBD1 or TRBD2 may supply D (6 bases each). This CDR3 has 13 residues. The ends were cut back, 0 bases at V and 10 bases at J, with 11 bases in the middle. The germline V gene has CDR1 SGDLS and CDR2 YYNGEE. CDR3 residues: CASSVEGGREQFF. DNA for the CDR3: TGTGCCAGCAGCGTAGAAGGGGGGCGAGAGCAGTTCTTC.